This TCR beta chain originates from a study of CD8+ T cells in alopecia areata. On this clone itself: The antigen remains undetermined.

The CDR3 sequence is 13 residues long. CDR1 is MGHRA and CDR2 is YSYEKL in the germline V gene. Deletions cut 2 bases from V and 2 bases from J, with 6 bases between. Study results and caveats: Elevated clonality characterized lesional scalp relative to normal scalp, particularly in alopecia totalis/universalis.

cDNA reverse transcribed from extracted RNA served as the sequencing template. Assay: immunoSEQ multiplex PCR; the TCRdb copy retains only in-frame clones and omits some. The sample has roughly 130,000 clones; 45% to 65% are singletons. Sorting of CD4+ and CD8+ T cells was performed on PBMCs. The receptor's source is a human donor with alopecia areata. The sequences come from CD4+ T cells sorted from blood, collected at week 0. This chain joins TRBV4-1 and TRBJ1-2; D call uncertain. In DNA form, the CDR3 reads TGCGCCAGCAGCCAAAACGGGAACTATGGCTACACCTTC. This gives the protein CASSQNGNYGYTF.